The 17 T cell receptor beta chains below were found in one sample sequenced in a study of T-cell reconstitution after alpha-beta-depleted transplantation in children. Unique molecular identifiers were incorporated during preparation of the TCRbeta library. MiXCR, run by TCRdb on the PCR reads, gives a single entry per CDR3 protein. The sample contains hundreds of thousands of distinct CDR3 sequences, approximately 15% of which appear only once. Sample: PBMCs, mostly from graft donor cells, taken 360 days after TCRalphabeta/CD19-depleted stem cell transplant. The receptors were gathered from a male patient younger than 18 who had a stem cell transplant for acute lymphoblastic leukemia, so the T cells may come from the graft donor.

The chain has TRBV7-9 and TRBJ2-7; D is ambiguous. This CDR3 has 14 residues. Trimming shortened V by 5 bases and J by 3 bases, and 14 bases separated the two germline ends. Germline-derived CDR1 and CDR2 are SEHNR and FQNEAQ (reference sequence). This CDR3 is CASSPQFSHYEQYF. CDR3 bases: TGTGCCAGCAGCCCACAATTTTCACACTACGAGCAGTACTTC.

A few counts support this clonotype. V and J are TRBV29-1 and TRBJ2-7; D not resolved. Trimming removed 5 bases at V and 0 bases at J, with 8 bases between. CDR1 is SQVTM and CDR2 is ANQGSEA in the germline V gene. The CDR3 extends over 12 amino acids. The CDR3 bases are TGCAGCGTTCATGGGGTCTCCTACGAGCAGTACTTC. Amino acid sequence: CSVHGVSYEQYF.

This clonotype has ten or more counts. This chain connects TRBV2 to TRBJ1-5; D gene ambiguous. Germline assignment: CDR1 SNHLY and CDR2 FYNNEI. This CDR3 comprises 15 residues. Trimming took 7 bases from V and 0 from J, leaving 13 bases between them. The CDR3 is CASKDFPLSNQPQHF. CDR3 bases: TGTGCCAGCAAGGACTTCCCCCTTAGCAATCAGCCCCAGCATTTT.

This clonotype was found many times. The chain combines TRBV29-1 with TRBJ2-7; D perhaps matches TRBD1 (5 bases). Germline-derived CDR1 and CDR2 are SQVTM and ANQGSEA. Trimming removed 4 bases at V and 7 bases at J, with 8 bases between. The CDR3 length is 10 residues. CDR3 sequence reads: CSVGDSEQYF. CDR3 DNA sequence: TGCAGCGTTGGTGACAGTGAGCAGTACTTC.

This clonotype was detected a few times. This rearrangement joins TRBV7-6 to TRBJ2-2; D remains ambiguous. Germline values: CDR1 SGHVS, CDR2 FNYEAQ. The length of the CDR3 is 14 residues. Trimming shortened V by 3 bases and J by 6 bases, and 11 bases separated the two germline ends. The CDR3 DNA is TGTGCCAGCAGCTTTCGAATACCGGCCGGGGAGCTGTTTTTT. Translated, it gives CASSFRIPAGELFF. Full variable domain (outside the CDR3, taken from reference TRBV7-6 and TRBJ2-2): GAGVSQSPRYKVTKRGQDVALRCDPISGHVSLYWYRQALGQGPEFLTYFNYEAQQDKSGLPNDRFSAERPEGSISTLTIQRTEQRDSAMYRCASSFRIPAGELFFGEGSRLTVL.

This chain connects TRBV5-6 to TRBJ1-1, with no clear D. CDR1 is SGHDT and CDR2 is YYEEEE in the germline V gene. V was trimmed by 2 bases and J by 0 bases, leaving 11 bases between them. CDR3 length: 15 amino acids. CDR3 amino acids: CASSLPGRLNTEAFF. The CDR3 DNA reads as TGTGCCAGCAGCTTACCAGGACGGTTGAACACTGAAGCTTTCTTT.

The chain is built from TRBV5-1 and TRBJ2-2; D is unresolved. Deletions cut 3 bases from V and 6 bases from J, with 6 bases between. The CDR3 sequence is 12 residues long. Germline V gives CDR1 SGHRS, CDR2 YFSETQ. The CDR3 nucleotides read TGCGCCAGCAGCTCTCGCGCCGGGGAGCTGTTTTTT. This encodes CASSSRAGELFF. Full variable domain (missing parts from reference TRBV5-1 and TRBJ2-2): KAGVTQTPRYLIKTRGQQVTLSCSPISGHRSVSWYQQTPGQGLQFLFEYFSETQRNKGNFPGRFSGRQFSNSRSEMNVSTLELGDSALYLCASSSRAGELFFGEGSRLTVL.

This clonotype showed up many times. V gene TRBV29-1 combines with J gene TRBJ2-7; 10 positions match TRBD2. J was trimmed by 1 base and V by 7 bases; bases with no gene match: 7. The CDR3 extends over 14 amino acids. The germline CDR1 and CDR2 sequences are SQVTM and ANQGSEA. The CDR3 sequence is CSARVSGRSYEQYF. In DNA, the CDR3 is TGCAGCGCCAGAGTTAGCGGGAGGTCCTACGAGCAGTACTTC.

This clonotype has just a few counts. The rearrangement links TRBV4-1 to TRBJ2-2; TRBD2 matches at 7 bases. This CDR3 region has 19 residues. CDR1 MGHRA and CDR2 YSYEKL come from the germline V gene. The V and J ends lost 0 bases and 3 bases, in that order; junction bases with no gene match: 13. In nucleotides, the CDR3 is TGCGCCAGCAGCCAAGAATTAACAACTCTAGCGGCGTACACCGGGGAGCTGTTTTTT. The encoded protein is CASSQELTTLAAYTGELFF.

The chain employs TRBV5-1 and TRBJ2-1, with D maybe TRBD1 (6 bases). Germline CDR1 reads SGHRS; CDR2 reads YFSETQ. CDR3 length: 16 residues. V lost 5 bases and J 0 bases, leaving 15 bases between the germline ends. The chain's CDR3 is CASRRPTGSSYNEQFF. The CDR3 DNA follows: TGCGCCAGCAGGCGGCCCACAGGGAGCTCCTACAATGAGCAGTTCTTC.

This clonotype was detected only a few times. This chain joins TRBV29-1 and TRBJ1-5; D might be TRBD1 (5 bases). V was shortened by 5 bases and J by 3 bases, with 11 bases between the two germline ends. Germline loops: CDR1 SQVTM, CDR2 ANQGSEA. This CDR3 region has 13 residues. The CDR3 loop reads CSVWEGANQPQHF. CDR3 nucleotides: TGCAGCGTTTGGGAAGGGGCCAATCAGCCCCAGCATTTT.

This rearrangement joins TRBV20-1 to TRBJ1-5; D remains unclear. This CDR3 has 13 amino acids. V was pared by 0 bases and J by 7 bases, with 10 bases between. CDR1 and CDR2 (germline): DFQATT, SNEGSKA (reference sequence). This CDR3 reads CSARDTSDQPQHF. The CDR3 region has the DNA TGCAGTGCTAGAGATACCAGCGACCAGCCCCAGCATTTT.

This clonotype was seen only a few times. The CDR3 region has the DNA TGTGCCAGCAGTTTAGGCGGCGCAGGCTTCACCGGGGAGCTGTTTTTT. This sequence encodes CASSLGGAGFTGELFF. This rearrangement joins TRBV12-3 or TRBV12-4 to TRBJ2-2, with D unclear. V was shortened by 1 base and J by 4 bases, with 13 bases between the two germline ends. CDR3 length: 16 amino acids.

This clonotype has a count of ten or more. The V call is TRBV5-1, the J call TRBJ2-1; TRBD2 might be the D (5 bases). Trimming removed 0 bases from V and 3 bases from J, with 7 bases in between. CDR1 SGHRS and CDR2 YFSETQ come from the germline V gene. The CDR3 sequence is 14 residues long. The CDR3 DNA is TGCGCCAGCAGCTTGGAGCGGCTCTACAATGAGCAGTTCTTC. It codes for CASSLERLYNEQFF.

This clonotype was detected only a few times. The rearrangement links TRBV7-7 to TRBJ2-7, with a possible D match to TRBD1 (5 bases). The germline V gene has CDR1 SSHAT and CDR2 FNYEAQ (reference sequence). The V end was cut by 3 bases, the J end by 4 bases, with 16 bases between. CDR3 length: 15 amino acids. This CDR3 reads CASSFFQGEQYEQYF. CDR3 in DNA: TGTGCCAGCAGCTTCTTTCAGGGTGAACAGTACGAGCAGTACTTC. Based on the CDR3 plus reference TRBV7-7 and TRBJ2-7, the full variable domain is GAGVSQSPRYKVTKRGQDVTLRCDPISSHATLYWYQQALGQGPEFLTYFNYEAQPDKSGLPSDRFSAERPEGSISTLTIQRTEQRDSAMYRCASSFFQGEQYEQYFGPGTRLTVT.

The chain carries TRBV12-3 or TRBV12-4 and TRBJ1-3; possibly TRBD1 for D (5 bases). The CDR3 sequence is 15 residues long. V was pared by 3 bases and J by 3 bases, with 12 bases between. The CDR3 DNA follows: TGTGCCAGCAGTTTCCAGGGTTTCGGTGGAAACACCATATATTTT. Residues: CASSFQGFGGNTIYF.

This chain links TRBV10-3 with TRBJ2-5; no definite D call. The V gene's germline CDR1 is ENHRY and CDR2 SYGVKD. This CDR3 region has 15 residues. V lost 7 bases and J lost 0, with 15 bases in between. CDR3 nucleotide sequence: TGTGCCATCAACGGCGATGGCGGATACCAAGAGACCCAGTACTTC. Amino acid sequence: CAINGDGGYQETQYF.